These T cell receptor beta chains were read from a single sample in a study of blood T cell repertoires in COVID-19. Libraries were prepared by immunoSEQ multiplex PCR; TCRdb keeps only in-frame clonotypes and omits some of them. The data hold about 110,000 clones, with about 90% observed a single time. The sequenced sample consisted of peripheral blood. Receptors originate from a human donor in a cohort sampled during active COVID-19. The CDR3 runs from the conserved cysteine through the conserved F or W. Each record gives: D gene, J gene, V gene, clone size, CDR3 protein, CDR3 DNA. A D gene is named only where the DNA matches it firmly. Clone size is given for some rows only: seen once, a few or many times, or a class if the clone is expanded.

TRBD1 | TRBJ1-1 | TRBV6-5 | NA | CASSSYRGPNTEAFF | TGTGCCAGCAGTTCCTACAGGGGGCCGAACACTGAAGCTTTCTTT
NA | TRBJ2-3 | TRBV5-1 | NA | CASSPSAGGPTSTDTQYF | TGCGCCAGCAGCCCATCGGCGGGCGGGCCTACTAGCACAGATACGCAGTATTTT
TRBD2 | TRBJ2-1 | TRBV19 | NA | CASSRSAGGPLEFF | TGTGCCAGTAGTAGGTCAGCGGGAGGGCCCCTGGAGTTCTTC
NA | TRBJ2-7 | TRBV27 | NA | CASSLGAFREQYF | TGTGCCAGCAGTTTAGGGGCTTTTCGCGAGCAGTACTTC
NA | TRBJ2-7 | TRBV6-5 | NA | CASSAGRQTYEQYF | TGTGCCAGCAGCGCGGGGCGTCAGACCTACGAGCAGTACTTC
NA | TRBJ1-2 | TRBV28 | NA | CASSWGQRTNYGYTF | TGTGCCAGCAGTTGGGGGCAGAGGACTAACTATGGCTACACCTTC
NA | TRBJ1-1 | TRBV20-1 | NA | CSSTANTEAFF | TGCAGCTCAACAGCGAACACTGAAGCTTTCTTT
NA | TRBJ2-1 | TRBV25-1 | NA | CASSESGAASYNEQFF | TGTGCCAGCAGTGAATCCGGAGCGGCCAGCTACAATGAGCAGTTCTTC
NA | TRBJ1-1 | TRBV21-1 | once | CASSIPALVIRNTEAFF | TGTGCCAGCAGCATCCCCGCCCTGGTGATTAGGAACACTGAAGCTTTCTTT
NA | TRBJ2-3 | TRBV7-3 | NA | CASSLSPSRGTDTQYF | TGTGCCAGCAGCTTATCCCCTAGTCGAGGGACAGATACGCAGTATTTT
TRBD2 | TRBJ2-1 | TRBV27 | NA | CASSLFSGSYNEQFF | TGTGCCAGCAGTTTATTTAGCGGGTCCTACAATGAGCAGTTCTTC
NA | TRBJ2-7 | TRBV6-5 | NA | CASSHRESYEQYF | TGTGCCAGCAGTCACCGGGAGTCCTACGAGCAGTACTTC
TRBD2 | TRBJ2-1 | TRBV19 | once | CASSPPGLAGTSYNEQFF | TGTGCCAGTAGTCCCCCGGGACTAGCGGGAACGAGCTACAATGAGCAGTTCTTC
NA | TRBJ1-2 | TRBV30 | NA | CAWSESRGYTF | TGTGCCTGGAGTGAGAGTCGGGGCTACACCTTC
NA | TRBJ1-2 | TRBV6-6 | NA | CASSFDRNDGYTF | TGTGCCAGCAGTTTCGACAGGAACGACGGCTACACCTTC
NA | TRBJ2-3 | TRBV20-1 | NA | CSASKGWQYF | TGCAGTGCTAGTAAGGGGTGGCAGTATTTT
TRBD1 | TRBJ2-2 | TRBV6-1 | NA | CASSETGYGGELFF | TGTGCCAGCAGTGAGACAGGGTATGGCGGGGAGCTGTTTTTT
NA | TRBJ2-5 | TRBV28 | NA | CASSFVGGLEETQYF | TGTGCCAGCAGTTTTGTCGGGGGGCTAGAAGAGACCCAGTACTTC
TRBD1 | TRBJ1-2 | TRBV19 | NA | CASSSRQGNGYTF | TGTGCCAGTAGTAGCCGACAGGGGAATGGCTACACCTTC
NA | TRBJ1-6 | TRBV3-1/TRBV3-2 | NA | CASSQPKGSYNSPLHF | TGTGCCAGCAGCCAACCAAAGGGGTCCTATAATTCACCCCTCCACTTT
TRBD1 | TRBJ2-7 | TRBV6-5 | NA | CAIHRGHEQYF | TGTGCCATACACAGGGGTCACGAGCAGTACTTC
NA | TRBJ2-7 | TRBV19 | NA | CASNTAPGEQYF | TGTGCCAGTAACACGGCGCCGGGCGAGCAGTACTTC
TRBD1 | TRBJ1-1 | TRBV30 | NA | CAWSVRTVRGEAFF | TGTGCCTGGAGTGTACGGACGGTCAGGGGGGAAGCTTTCTTT
NA | TRBJ2-5 | TRBV6-5 | once | CASSYWTTSQTQYF | TGTGCCAGCAGCTACTGGACTACCTCACAGACCCAGTACTTC
NA | TRBJ1-1 | TRBV29-1 | once | CSAWTEFAEAFF | TGCAGCGCGTGGACAGAATTCGCTGAAGCTTTCTTT
TRBD1 | TRBJ2-2 | TRBV7-3 | NA | CASRQGANTGELFF | TGTGCCAGCCGACAGGGGGCGAACACCGGGGAGCTGTTTTTT